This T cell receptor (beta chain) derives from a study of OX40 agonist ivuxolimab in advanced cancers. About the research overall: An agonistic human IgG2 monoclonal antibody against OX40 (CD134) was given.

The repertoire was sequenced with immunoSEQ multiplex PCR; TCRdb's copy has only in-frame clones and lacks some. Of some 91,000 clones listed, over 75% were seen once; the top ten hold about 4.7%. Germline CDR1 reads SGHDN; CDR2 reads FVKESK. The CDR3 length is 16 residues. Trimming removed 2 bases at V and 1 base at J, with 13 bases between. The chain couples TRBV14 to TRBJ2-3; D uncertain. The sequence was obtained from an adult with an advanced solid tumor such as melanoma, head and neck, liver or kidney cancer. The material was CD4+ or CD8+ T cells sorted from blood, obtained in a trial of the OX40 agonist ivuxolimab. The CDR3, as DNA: TGTGCCAGCAGCCAACTCTGGGAAAGGGGCACAGATACGCAGTATTTT. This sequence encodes CASSQLWERGTDTQYF.